This TCR beta chain was captured in a study of identical twins (dated by TCRdb to 2016 to 2018). With respect to the entire study: The study deep-sequenced TCR alpha and beta repertoires from monozygotic twins, unrelated adults of various ages and cord blood to test whether fetal clonotypes persist. Replicate twin experiments were performed at different times using different library preparation protocols to rule out contamination. Overall study results and their limits: Out-of-frame TCR alpha sequences shared between twins showed an excess of low generation-probability sequences compared with coincidental sharing between unrelated individuals. Invariant T cells such as MAIT and iNKT could partly confound zero-insertion analyses, although diverse VJ usage argued against such confounding for most clonotypes. A weaker excess of twin sharing was found in beta out-of-frame sequences because the signal-to-noise ratio was lowered by fewer shared sequences. In monozygotic twins, recombination models systematically underestimated out-of-frame TCR alpha sharing, but the models matched the sharing seen between unrelated individuals. Fewer insertions were carried by abundant cord blood beta clonotypes; a weaker similar trend was observed in young adult naive repertoires, while no such trend was observed in memory repertoires. Conclusions relied on cross-sectional statistical analysis, since the same donors could not be followed over many years.

This clonotype came up a few times. What this receptor recognizes is not known. No much larger clonotype is one base removed from it; base qualities were not supplied. The library was produced with 5' RACE. The instrument was an Illumina HiSeq 2000. Template switching introduced a universal primer binding site; the final cDNA contained a unique molecular identifier, enabling accurate counting of TCR cDNA molecules. Specific primers in the conserved constant-segment region were used to synthesize first-strand cDNA for TCR alpha and beta chains. To control for contamination, each cDNA library was double barcoded with a SMART-Mk sample barcode plus Illumina barcodes. Two successive PCR steps introduced TruSeq adapter sequences along with Illumina sample barcodes. TCR alpha and beta cDNA libraries were sequenced on the Illumina HiSeq platform with custom primers. As for the authors' bioinformatics: Unique molecular identifiers were extracted from raw reads with MiGEC, and CDR3 positions were determined with MiXCR. Recombination models were inferred per individual with the repgenHMM and IGoR tools using an EM algorithm. The tcR package in R was used for shared clonotype analysis, with sharing normalized by the product of cloneset sizes. To study raw recombination without the effects of thymic and clonal selection, out-of-frame nonproductive sequences were analyzed. The public reads were quality trimmed at Q25 with fastp and then assembled into clones with MiXCR by TCRdb, keeping productive beta chains. Every entry covers one CDR3 protein and lists the most common genes and DNA from its rows. None of the V and J calls come from the authors' own analysis; TCRdb made them. This sample comprises fewer than 900,000 distinct CDR3 sequences, 15% to 20% of them detected only once. The ten biggest clones cover about an eighth of the sample.

Trimming at the junction amounts to 0 bases on V and 8 bases on J, and the germline ends lie 16 bases apart. Including the terminal cysteine and phenylalanine, the CDR3 comprises 15 residues. CDR3 DNA is the only sequence kept; it has 45 bases, read in frame from the first base. CDR1 and CDR2 were assigned from the germline V gene as LGHNA and YSLEER. Only healthy Caucasian donors were included. Three pairs of female monozygotic twins, all aged roughly 18 to 30 years, made up the twin cohort. The RNA used for TCR libraries was isolated from peripheral blood mononuclear cells. This sample was also put to use in a study of T cells expressing NK-cell markers. Reported in the second study: Three sorted T-cell subsets (CD3+CD56+NKG2C+, CD3+CD56+NKG2C- and CD3+CD56-NKG2C+) from about 8 donors had their TCR beta-chain repertoires profiled. Among the eight sequenced donors, only one was HCMV-seronegative, while the other seven were HCMV-seropositive. To restrict sorting to alphabetaTCR-expressing T cells, an anti-gammadeltaTCR antibody was added in several experiments. For more than 5 donors, the dominant CD3+CD56+NKG2C+ clonotypes were among the top 10 CD8+ clonotypes and accounted for about 1.0-7.5% of CD8+ T cells. Those dominant clonotypes were again the most abundant among CD3+CD56-NKG2C+ cells in a handful of donors, at roughly 28.3-60.1%. Whether the expanded NKG2C-expressing T cell clones were specific for HCMV antigens remained unclear. The eight sequenced donors were randomly selected healthy volunteers, three men and five women. To determine HCMV serostatus, a commercial ELISA kit was used to detect HCMV-specific IgG in serum. Bulk peripheral blood T-cell repertoires were additionally sequenced from unsorted PBMC for about six donors. MIGEC handled demultiplexing of the reads and grouping by UMI, while MiTCR was used to assemble and quantify clonotypes. Only TCR cDNA sequences supported by at least two reads were kept to exclude erroneous sequences. The tcR package was used for downstream repertoire analysis, and clonotypes were matched between fractions using CDR3 nucleotide sequence together with V segment. VDJmatch was used to annotate antigen specificity against VDJdb, with one amino acid substitution in CDR3 permitted.

The clonotype originates from a young woman in good health. Sequenced: PBMCs. This chain is built from TRBV4-3 and TRBJ1-1; a weak D assignment points to TRBD1 (6 bases agree). In nucleotides, the sequence is TGCGCCAGCAGCCAAGATTTACGGGGGCCGCCAGAAGCTTTCTTT. Its protein is CASSQDLRGPPEAFF.